Reported below is one T cell receptor beta chain. Its antigen is currently unknown. This sample stems from a study of T cell responses to AZD1222 COVID-19 vaccine. Study conclusions and caveats: White British donors predominated, females outnumbered males, and clonal diversity was possibly underestimated. Spike regions recognized by vaccine-associated CD4 TCRs spanned the protein, led by 160-218 and 743-854. Epitopes outside B.1.351 and B.1.1.7 mutated regions reportedly drew nearly half of spike TCRs. Recipients of two AZD1222 doses showed rising Spike-specific TCR breadth and depth.

Using immunoSEQ multiplex PCR, the repertoire was profiled, and TCRdb retains in-frame clones only, with some absent. This sample yields 250,000 to 300,000 clones, of which 94% are seen a single time; 0.55% belongs to the top ten. This CDR3 has 15 residues. Germline loops: CDR1 MDHEN, CDR2 SYDVKM. The V gene lost 0 bases and the J gene lost 6 bases, with 12 bases spanning the gap. The gene calls are TRBV28 and TRBJ1-5; D is undetermined. The source is an adult who received the AZD1222 COVID-19 vaccine. Material: peripheral blood, obtained 28 days after the second AZD1222 dose. CDR3 DNA: TGTGCCAGCAGTTTATGGTCTGTTCTAAGTCAGCCCCAGCATTTT. This translates into CASSLWSVLSQPQHF.